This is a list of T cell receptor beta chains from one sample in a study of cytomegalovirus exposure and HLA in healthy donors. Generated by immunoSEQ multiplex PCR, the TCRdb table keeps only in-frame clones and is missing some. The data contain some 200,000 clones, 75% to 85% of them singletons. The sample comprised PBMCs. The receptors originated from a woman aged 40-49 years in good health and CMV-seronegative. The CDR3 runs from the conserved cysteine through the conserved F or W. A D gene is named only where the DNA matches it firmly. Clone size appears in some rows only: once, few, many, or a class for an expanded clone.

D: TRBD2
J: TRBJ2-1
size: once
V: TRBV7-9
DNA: TGTGCCAGCCGGGAGGCCAATGAGCAGTTCTTC
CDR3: CASREANEQFF

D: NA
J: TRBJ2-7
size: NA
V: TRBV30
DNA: TGTGCCTGGAGTCTGGGAGTAAGGTACGAGCAGTACTTC
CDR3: CAWSLGVRYEQYF

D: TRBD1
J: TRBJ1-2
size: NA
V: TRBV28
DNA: TGTGCCAGCAGAGCCGGGACAGCTACCTATGGCTACACCTTC
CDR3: CASRAGTATYGYTF

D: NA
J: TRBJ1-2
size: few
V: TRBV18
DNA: TGTGCCAGCTCACCAGCGGGGGGAGATGGCTACACCTTC
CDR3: CASSPAGGDGYTF

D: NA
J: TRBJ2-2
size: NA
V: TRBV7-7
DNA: TGTGCCAGCAGCTTAGCCCAGAACACCGAGGAGCTGTTTTTT
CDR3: CASSLAQNTEELFF

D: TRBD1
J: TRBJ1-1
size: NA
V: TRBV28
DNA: TGTGCCAGCGCTAACCACAGGGGAGGCACTGAAGCTTTCTTT
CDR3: CASANHRGGTEAFF

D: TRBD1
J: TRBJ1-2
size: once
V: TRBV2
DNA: TGTGCCAGCAGCCCGGGACAGGGGGTTAGCGGCTACACCTTC
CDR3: CASSPGQGVSGYTF

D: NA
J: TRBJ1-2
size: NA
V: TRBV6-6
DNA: TGTGCCAGCAGTGCACACGGGGGGGATGGCTACACCTTC
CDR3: CASSAHGGDGYTF

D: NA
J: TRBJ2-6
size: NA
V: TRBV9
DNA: TGTGCCAGCAGCGTAAGGAGGTCGGTAAGCTCTGGGGCCAACGTCCTGACTTTC
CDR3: CASSVRRSVSSGANVLTF

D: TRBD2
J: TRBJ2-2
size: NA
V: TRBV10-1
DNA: TGCGCCAGCAGTGATAGCGGGTATCCCGGGGAGCTGTTTTTT
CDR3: CASSDSGYPGELFF

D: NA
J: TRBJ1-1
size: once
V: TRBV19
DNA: TGTGCCAGTGAACAGCCCTCGACAGTCTACACTGAAGCTTTCTTT
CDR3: CASEQPSTVYTEAFF

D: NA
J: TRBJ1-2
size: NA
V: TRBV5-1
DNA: TGCGCCAGCAGCGGGGCGGGGGTATTTAACTATGGCTACACCTTC
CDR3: CASSGAGVFNYGYTF

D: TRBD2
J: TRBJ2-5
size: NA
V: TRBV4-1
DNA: TGCGCCAGCAGCGCAGAGACTAGCGGGCGCCGAGAGACCCAGTACTTC
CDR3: CASSAETSGRRETQYF

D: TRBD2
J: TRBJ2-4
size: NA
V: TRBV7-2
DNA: TGTGCCAGCGGCATGGGACTATTGATGAACATTCAGTACTTC
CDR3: CASGMGLLMNIQYF

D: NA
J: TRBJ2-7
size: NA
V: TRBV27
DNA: TGTGCCAGCAGTTTGGCCGCGGTAGCCTACGAGCAGTACTTC
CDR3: CASSLAAVAYEQYF

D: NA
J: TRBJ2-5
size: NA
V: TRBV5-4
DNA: TGTGCCAGCAGCTTGGATCAGGGTCTCGAGACCCAGTACTTC
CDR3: CASSLDQGLETQYF